Presented here are 10 T cell receptor beta chains from one specimen sequenced in a study of T cell repertoires in cytomegalovirus infection. TCRdb recomputed calls from the reads with MiXCR, one row per CDR3 protein. The table has hundreds of thousands of distinct CDR3 sequences, approximately 40% seen once. No antigen has been identified for these receptors. This specimen was cultured PBMCs, taken from culture after CMV antigen stimulation. The source of these receptors is a human donor in good health (CMV status not recorded). Some clones in this sample may be carry-over from other donors' samples.

This clonotype was picked up a small number of times. The V gene is TRBV7-2, the J gene TRBJ2-1; 12 bases line up with TRBD2. V shed 6 bases and J 9 bases; nucleotides not matched to a gene: 6. CDR1 and CDR2 from the germline V gene are SGHTA and FQGNSA. This CDR3 has 14 residues. In DNA form, the CDR3 reads TGTGCCAGCAGTTCTAGCGGGGGGGGGGGTGAGCAGTTCTTC. It encodes CASSSSGGGGEQFF. Together with reference TRBV7-2 and TRBJ2-1, the CDR3 gives the full variable domain: GAGVSQSPSNKVTEKGKDVELRCDPISGHTALYWYRQSLGQGLEFLIYFQGNSAPDKSGLPSDRFSAERTGGSVSTLTIQRTQQEDSAVYLCASSSSGGGGEQFFGPGTRLTVL.

This clonotype was seen once. The genes are TRBV5-5 and TRBJ1-2; D is perhaps TRBD1 (6 bases). Germline lookup yields CDR1 SGHKS and CDR2 YYEKEE (reference sequence). This CDR3 is built from 14 residues. V lost 5 bases and J lost 4, with 15 bases in between. DNA of the CDR3: TGTGCCAGCAGAACATGGGGGGCGCGCTATGGCTACACCTTC. It specifies CASRTWGARYGYTF. The whole variable domain, filled in from reference TRBV5-5 and TRBJ1-2, reads DAGVTQSPTHLIKTRGQQVTLRCSPISGHKSVSWYQQVLGQGPQFIFQYYEKEERGRGNFPDRFSARQFPNYSSELNVNALLLGDSALYLCASRTWGARYGYTFGSGTRLTVV.

The V call is TRBV12-3 or TRBV12-4, the J call TRBJ2-2; no clear D. The V and J ends lost 2 bases and 1 base respectively, with 8 bases between them. The CDR3 is 15 residues long. CDR3 sequence (DNA): TGTGCCAGCAGTTTAATCTCGGGGAACACCGGGGAGCTGTTTTTT. It translates to CASSLISGNTGELFF.

At least ten counts were recorded for this clonotype. V and J are TRBV7-8 and TRBJ2-3; maybe TRBD2 (6 bases). V was cut by 1 base and J by 6 bases, with 14 bases left in between. This CDR3 spans 15 amino acids. In germline, CDR1 is SGHVS, CDR2 FQNEAQ. The CDR3 DNA sequence: TGTGCCAGCAGCTTAGGGGGGGACCTTGTGGATACGCAGTATTTT. It specifies CASSLGGDLVDTQYF.

The chain is built from TRBV11-2 and TRBJ2-1, with D possibly matching TRBD2 (5 bases). The CDR3 length is 17 residues. V lost 1 base, J lost 0 bases, and 13 bases lay in between. Germline CDR1 SGHAT, CDR2 FQNNGV. CDR3 coding DNA: TGTGCCAGCAGCTTAGCCTCCGCTGGGAGCTCCTACAATGAGCAGTTCTTC. It is translated as CASSLASAGSSYNEQFF.

The chain combines TRBV19 with TRBJ2-1; possibly TRBD2 for D (6 bases). The CDR3 is 15 residues long. CDR1 LNHDA and CDR2 SQIVND come from the germline V gene (reference sequence). V was shortened by 4 bases and J by 2 bases, with 12 bases between the two germline ends. The CDR3 bases are TGTGCCAGTAGTACGACTAGTCACCCCTACAATGAGCAGTTCTTC. As protein: CASSTTSHPYNEQFF.

This clonotype was observed at least ten times. This sequence joins TRBV7-2 and TRBJ1-1; 7 bases are a match to TRBD1. The CDR3 consists of 15 residues. The V gene's germline CDR1 is SGHTA and CDR2 FQGNSA. Losses at the gene ends were 4 bases for V and 0 bases for J; bases not matched to a gene: 5. CDR3 sequence (DNA): TGTGCCAGCAGCTCCTTACAGGGGTTGAACACTGAAGCTTTCTTT. It specifies CASSSLQGLNTEAFF. Complete variable domain (other parts from reference TRBV7-2 and TRBJ1-1): GAGVSQSPSNKVTEKGKDVELRCDPISGHTALYWYRQSLGQGLEFLIYFQGNSAPDKSGLPSDRFSAERTGGSVSTLTIQRTQQEDSAVYLCASSSLQGLNTEAFFGQGTRLTVV.

This clonotype turned up a few times. This chain joins TRBV7-2 and TRBJ2-5; D possibly corresponds to TRBD2 (7 bases). This CDR3 spans 13 amino acids. Germline V lookup: CDR1 SGHTA, CDR2 FQGNSA. V was cut by 3 bases and J by 14 bases, with 19 bases left in between. CDR3 bases: TGTGCCAGCAGCTTTACGGGGGGCGCGGGCGCTTACTTC. Encoded protein: CASSFTGGAGAYF.

The chain links TRBV7-9 to TRBJ2-5; D may be TRBD2 (5 bases). The CDR3 totals 15 residues. Trimming cost V 5 bases and J 1 base, with 14 bases left between them. Germline values: CDR1 SEHNR, CDR2 FQNEAQ (reference sequence). The CDR3 DNA sequence: TGTGCCAGCAGCCCCCCCTCAGCGGCCCAAGAGACCCAGTACTTC. Translation: CASSPPSAAQETQYF.

The chain combines TRBV23-1 with TRBJ2-7; 9 positions match TRBD1. TRBV23-1 is filed as an ORF, its function uncertain. J gave up 1 base and V 8 bases, and 15 bases lay outside the gene matches. This CDR3 spans 17 amino acids. CDR3 nucleotides: TGCGCCAGCGGCGGGACAGGGTTCCCATCGACGTCCTACGAGCAGTACTTC. Amino acids: CASGGTGFPSTSYEQYF.